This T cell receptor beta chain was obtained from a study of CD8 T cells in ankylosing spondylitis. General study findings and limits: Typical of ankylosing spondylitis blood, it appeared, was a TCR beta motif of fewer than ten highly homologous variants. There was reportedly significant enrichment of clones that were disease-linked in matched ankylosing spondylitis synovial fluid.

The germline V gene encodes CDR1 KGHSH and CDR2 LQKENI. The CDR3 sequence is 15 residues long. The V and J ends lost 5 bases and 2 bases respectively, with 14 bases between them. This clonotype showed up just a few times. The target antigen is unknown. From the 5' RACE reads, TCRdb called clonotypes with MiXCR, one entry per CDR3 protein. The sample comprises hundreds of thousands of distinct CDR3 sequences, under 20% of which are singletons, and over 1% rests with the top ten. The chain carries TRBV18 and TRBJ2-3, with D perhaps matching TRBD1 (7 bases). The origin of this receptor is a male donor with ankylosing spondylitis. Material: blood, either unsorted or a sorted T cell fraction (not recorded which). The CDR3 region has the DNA TGTGCCAGCTCAGCCGGGGGACAGACCACAGATACGCAGTATTTT. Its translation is CASSAGGQTTDTQYF.